A selection of T cell receptor beta chains follows, all from one sample in a study of cytomegalovirus exposure and HLA in healthy donors. Repertoires were generated with immunoSEQ multiplex PCR, while TCRdb's copy carries only in-frame clones and drops some. The table lists roughly 170,000 clones, around 80% of them singletons. The specimen sequenced was PBMCs. These receptors were taken from a man aged 25-45 years in good health and CMV-seropositive. CDR3s include the opening cysteine and the closing phenylalanine or tryptophan. The D gene is left open where the match is weak. Clone size is shown for a subset of rows, as once, few, many or a class of expanded clone.

D gene,clone size,J gene,V gene,CDR3 DNA,CDR3 protein
TRBD2,-,TRBJ2-5,TRBV18,TGTGCCAGCTCACCGGCTAGCGGGGGGGTAGAAGAGACCCAGTACTTC,CASSPASGGVEETQYF
-,-,TRBJ1-1,TRBV5-1,TGCGCCAGCAGCATAGGGGACATGAACACTGAAGCTTTCTTT,CASSIGDMNTEAFF
-,-,TRBJ2-1,TRBV9,TGTGCCAGCAGCGTAGCTTCTCGGGGGGAGCAGTTCTTC,CASSVASRGEQFF
TRBD1,-,TRBJ1-1,TRBV28,TGTGCCAGCTGGGACAGGCTGAACACTGAAGCTTTCTTT,CASWDRLNTEAFF
-,-,TRBJ2-7,TRBV11-3,TGTGCCAGCAGCTACGGGGACGAGCAGTACTTC,CASSYGDEQYF
TRBD2,-,TRBJ2-1,TRBV7-8,TGTGCCAGCAGCTTAGCGCATGGGGAGGGGCAGTTCTTC,CASSLAHGEGQFF
TRBD1,-,TRBJ1-6,TRBV6-6,TGTGCCAGCACTCGGGACAGGGATTCACCCCTCCACTTT,CASTRDRDSPLHF
TRBD1,-,TRBJ1-2,TRBV30,TGTGCCTGGGTTCCCGGGACAGGGGTATACACCTTC,CAWVPGTGVYTF
-,few,TRBJ2-7,TRBV7-2,TGTGCCAGCAGCTTTAGATTGACAGGTGGCTACGAGCAGTACTTC,CASSFRLTGGYEQYF
TRBD2,-,TRBJ2-4,TRBV5-5,TGTGCCAGCAGCTTAGCGGGGGGGGTCAAAAACATTCAGTACTTC,CASSLAGGVKNIQYF
-,-,TRBJ1-2,TRBV27,TGTGCCAGCAGTTTCAGACCGGGGGGCTGGGGCTACACCTTC,CASSFRPGGWGYTF
TRBD2,-,TRBJ2-7,TRBV28,TGTGCCAGCAGCACTAGCGGGACCTCCACTTCCTACGAGCAGTACTTC,CASSTSGTSTSYEQYF
TRBD2,-,TRBJ2-2,TRBV11-1,TGTGCCAGCAGCTATAGGCCCCTTGACGCGGGGGACACCGGGGAGCTGTTTTTT,CASSYRPLDAGDTGELFF
TRBD1,-,TRBJ1-6,TRBV19,TGTGCCAGTAGTATAGATCGGGACAGGGGTTCACCCCTCCACTTT,CASSIDRDRGSPLHF
TRBD2,-,TRBJ2-7,TRBV5-1,TGCGCCAGCAGCGACGGACTAGCGGGGGGGCGGTCCTACGAGCAGTACTTC,CASSDGLAGGRSYEQYF
TRBD1,-,TRBJ1-3,TRBV10-3,TGTGCCATCAGTGCCCGGGACAGTAAATATCCCGTGGCAGGAAACACCATATATTTT,CAISARDSKYPVAGNTIYF
TRBD2,-,TRBJ2-7,TRBV9,TGTGCCAGCAGCGTCTCTAGCGGGACATCCTACGAGCAGTACTTC,CASSVSSGTSYEQYF
-,-,TRBJ1-1,TRBV10-1,TGCGCCAGCAAAAGTTCCAGGATGAACACTGAAGCTTTCTTT,CASKSSRMNTEAFF
-,-,TRBJ1-2,TRBV25-1,TGTGCCAGCAGAAACGACAGCTATGGCTACACCTTC,CASRNDSYGYTF
-,-,TRBJ1-2,TRBV7-2,TGTGCCAGCACCCTCGACAGAGATAACTATGGCTACACCTTC,CASTLDRDNYGYTF
-,-,TRBJ2-7,TRBV7-8,TGTGCCAGCAGCTTATGGGGGGAGGCCTACGAGCAGTACTTC,CASSLWGEAYEQYF
-,-,TRBJ1-1,TRBV5-1,TGCGCCAGCAGCTTGGCGGGAGACTCTGAAGCTTTCTTT,CASSLAGDSEAFF
-,once,TRBJ2-7,TRBV11-2,TGTGCCAGCAGCTTAGATCCCGTGACGCCCGGGGTCTATTATACGTGGCAGTACTTC,CASSLDPVTPGVYYTWQYF
-,-,TRBJ1-5,TRBV27,TGTGCCAGCAGCCAAGTCCCAGGGCAGCCCCAGCATTTT,CASSQVPGQPQHF
-,-,TRBJ1-5,TRBV6-6,TGTGCCAGCAGTAAGGGACTTGGCAATCAGCCCCAGCATTTT,CASSKGLGNQPQHF
TRBD1,-,TRBJ2-3,TRBV5-4,TGTGCCAGCAGCCCTAGACAGGGCCCGGGCACAGATACGCAGTATTTT,CASSPRQGPGTDTQYF
-,-,TRBJ2-7,TRBV7-9,TGTTCCAGCAGCCCCGCCCACAGCTCCTACGAGCAGTACTTC,CSSSPAHSSYEQYF
TRBD2,-,TRBJ2-3,TRBV6-1,TGTGCCAGCAGTGGACTAGCGGGGGGACGCACAGATACGCAGTATTTT,CASSGLAGGRTDTQYF
-,-,TRBJ2-7,TRBV7-9,TGTGCCAGCAGCCGACCACAGGGCGAAAGCTCCTACGAGCAGTACTTC,CASSRPQGESSYEQYF
-,once,TRBJ2-3,TRBV7-9,TGTGCCAGCAGCTTAGTAAGTGGATCGGGGGCAGATACGCAGTATTTT,CASSLVSGSGADTQYF
-,-,TRBJ2-7,TRBV15,TGTGCCACCAGCAGATTGTTGGGGCTGGACAGCTCCTACGAGCAGTACTTC,CATSRLLGLDSSYEQYF
-,-,TRBJ2-3,TRBV10-3,TGTGCCACCGTCGACTCGTCCGAAGATACGCAGTATTTT,CATVDSSEDTQYF
TRBD1,-,TRBJ2-7,TRBV7-2,TGTGCCAGCAGCTCTCCGAGACAGGGGATCTACGAGCAGTACTTC,CASSSPRQGIYEQYF
-,-,TRBJ2-2,TRBV9,TGTGCCAGCAGCGTGGACAGTTACACCGGGGAGCTGTTTTTT,CASSVDSYTGELFF
TRBD2,-,TRBJ2-5,TRBV5-1,TGCGCCAGCAGCTTGGTCCTAGCGGGAGGTGGGGAGACCCAGTACTTC,CASSLVLAGGGETQYF
-,-,TRBJ2-1,TRBV5-1,TGCGCCAGCAGCCCCGAGATCGGAGGCAATGAGCAGTTCTTC,CASSPEIGGNEQFF
TRBD2,-,TRBJ2-5,TRBV4-2,TGTGCCAGCAGCGGGGCGGGGGGGTTACAAGAGACCCAGTACTTC,CASSGAGGLQETQYF
TRBD1,-,TRBJ2-5,TRBV4-1,TGCGCCAGCAGCCAAGATGGGTTAAGAACAGGGGCAGAGACCCAGTACTTC,CASSQDGLRTGAETQYF
TRBD1,-,TRBJ2-2,TRBV7-9,TGTGCCAGCAGCTTAGCGGGTACAGGGGGGTCCGGGGAGCTGTTTTTT,CASSLAGTGGSGELFF
TRBD1,medium-sized,TRBJ2-1,TRBV6-4,TGTGCCAGCAGTGAGACAGGGGACCTAGGGGAGCAGTTCTTC,CASSETGDLGEQFF
TRBD1,once,TRBJ2-1,TRBV11-3,TGTGCCAGCAGCCAGAAGACAGGGCTTGGGGCTGAGCAGTTCTTC,CASSQKTGLGAEQFF
-,-,TRBJ2-1,TRBV2,TGTGCCAGCAGTGAATTACGGACTGTCTACAATGAGCAGTTCTTC,CASSELRTVYNEQFF
TRBD1,-,TRBJ1-6,TRBV18,TGTGCCAGCTCACTACCCCGGGACAGGGTGTCACCCCTCCACTTT,CASSLPRDRVSPLHF
-,-,TRBJ2-3,TRBV9,TGTGCCAGCAGCCCATGGACAGGGAGGGCAGATACGCAGTATTTT,CASSPWTGRADTQYF
TRBD1,-,TRBJ2-5,TRBV15,TGTGCCACCAGGGCTCCGGGACAGACTGAAGAGACCCAGTACTTC,CATRAPGQTEETQYF
TRBD2,-,TRBJ2-1,TRBV28,TGTGCCAGCAGTCAGGGAGGTAGCGGGAGTTCTAATGAGCAGTTCTTC,CASSQGGSGSSNEQFF
-,-,TRBJ1-2,TRBV25-1,TGTGCCAGCTCGCAGGGGAACTATGGCTACACCTTC,CASSQGNYGYTF
TRBD2,-,TRBJ2-5,TRBV5-4,TGTGCCAGCAGCATCCGGACTAGCAGCCCTGAGACCCAGTACTTC,CASSIRTSSPETQYF